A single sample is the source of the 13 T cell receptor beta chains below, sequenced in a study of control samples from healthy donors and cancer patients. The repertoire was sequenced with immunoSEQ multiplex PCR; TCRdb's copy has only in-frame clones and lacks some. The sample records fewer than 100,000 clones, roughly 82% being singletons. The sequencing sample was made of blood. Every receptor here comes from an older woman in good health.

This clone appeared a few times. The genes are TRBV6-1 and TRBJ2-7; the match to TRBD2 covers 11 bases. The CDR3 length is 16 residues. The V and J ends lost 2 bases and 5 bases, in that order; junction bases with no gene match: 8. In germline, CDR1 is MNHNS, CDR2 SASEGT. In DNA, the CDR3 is TGTGCCAGCAGTGAATTGTCGTCGGGACTAGCGGACGAGCAGTACTTC. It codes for CASSELSSGLADEQYF.

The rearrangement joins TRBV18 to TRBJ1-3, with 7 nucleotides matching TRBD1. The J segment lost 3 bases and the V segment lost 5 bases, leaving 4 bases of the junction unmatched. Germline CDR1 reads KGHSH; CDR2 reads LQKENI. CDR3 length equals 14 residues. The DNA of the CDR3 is TGTGCCAGCTCAAGCGACAGGGTTGGAAACACCATATATTTT. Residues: CASSSDRVGNTIYF.

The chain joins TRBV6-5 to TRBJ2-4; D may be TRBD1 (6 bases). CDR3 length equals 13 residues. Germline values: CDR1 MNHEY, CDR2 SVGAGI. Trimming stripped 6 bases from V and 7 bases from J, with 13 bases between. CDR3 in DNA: TGTGCCAGCAGGCCGTTGGGGGCGAACATTCAGTACTTC. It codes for CASRPLGANIQYF.

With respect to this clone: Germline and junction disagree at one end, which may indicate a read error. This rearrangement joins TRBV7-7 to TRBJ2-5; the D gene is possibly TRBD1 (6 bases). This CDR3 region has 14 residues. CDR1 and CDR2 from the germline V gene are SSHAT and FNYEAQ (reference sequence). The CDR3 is CASSPGHTQETQYF. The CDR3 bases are TGTGCTAGCAGCCCGGGACACACCCAAGAGACCCAGTACTTC.

The DNA of the CDR3 is TGTGCCAGCAGTTCTAGACAGGGATCAACCTACGAGCAGTACTTC. Residues: CASSSRQGSTYEQYF. The J gene is TRBJ2-7, the V gene TRBV6-5; 7 nucleotides match TRBD1. V gave up 4 bases and J gave up 2 bases; unmatched junction bases: 8. The V gene's germline CDR1 is MNHEY and CDR2 SVGAGI. CDR3 length: 15 amino acids.

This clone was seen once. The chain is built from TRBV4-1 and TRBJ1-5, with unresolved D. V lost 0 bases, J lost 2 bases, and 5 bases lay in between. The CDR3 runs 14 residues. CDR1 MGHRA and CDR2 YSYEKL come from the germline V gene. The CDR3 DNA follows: TGCGCCAGCAGCCAAGATCCAGGCAATCAGCCCCAGCATTTT. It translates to CASSQDPGNQPQHF.

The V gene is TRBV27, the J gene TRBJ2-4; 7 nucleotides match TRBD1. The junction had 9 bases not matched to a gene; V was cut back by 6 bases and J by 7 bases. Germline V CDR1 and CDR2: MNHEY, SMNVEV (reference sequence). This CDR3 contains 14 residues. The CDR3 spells CASSLTGSGNIQYF. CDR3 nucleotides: TGTGCCAGCAGCCTGACAGGGTCGGGGAACATTCAGTACTTC.

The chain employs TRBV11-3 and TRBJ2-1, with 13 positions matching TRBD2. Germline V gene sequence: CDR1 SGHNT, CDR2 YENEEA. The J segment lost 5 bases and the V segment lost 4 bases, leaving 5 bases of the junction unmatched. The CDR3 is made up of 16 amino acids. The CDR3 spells CASSSRLAGGNNEQFF. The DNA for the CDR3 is TGTGCCAGCAGCTCTAGACTAGCGGGGGGCAACAATGAGCAGTTCTTC.

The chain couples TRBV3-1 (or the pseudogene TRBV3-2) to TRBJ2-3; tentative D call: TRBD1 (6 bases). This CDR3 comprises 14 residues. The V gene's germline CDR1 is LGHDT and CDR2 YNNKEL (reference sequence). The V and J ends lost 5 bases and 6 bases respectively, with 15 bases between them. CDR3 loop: CASSFRQAVDTQYF. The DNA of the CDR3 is TGTGCCAGCAGCTTTCGACAGGCGGTGGATACGCAGTATTTT.

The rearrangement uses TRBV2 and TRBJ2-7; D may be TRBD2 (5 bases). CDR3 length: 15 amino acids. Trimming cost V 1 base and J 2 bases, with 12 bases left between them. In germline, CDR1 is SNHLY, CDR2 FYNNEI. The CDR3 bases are TGTGCCAGCAGTGAAGGGCGGGCCCTAACCTACGAGCAGTACTTC. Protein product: CASSEGRALTYEQYF.

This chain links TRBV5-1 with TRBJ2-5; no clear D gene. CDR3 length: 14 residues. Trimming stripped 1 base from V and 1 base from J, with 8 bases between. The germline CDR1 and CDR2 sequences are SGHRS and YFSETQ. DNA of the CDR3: TGCGCCAGCAGCTTGTCAGCCAGCCAAGAGACCCAGTACTTC. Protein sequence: CASSLSASQETQYF.

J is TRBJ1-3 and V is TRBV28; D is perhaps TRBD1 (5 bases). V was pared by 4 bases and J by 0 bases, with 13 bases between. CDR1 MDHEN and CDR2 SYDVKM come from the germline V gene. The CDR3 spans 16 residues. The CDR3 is CASSSRAGLSGNTIYF. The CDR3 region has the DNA TGTGCCAGCAGTTCTCGGGCAGGGCTCTCTGGAAACACCATATATTTT.

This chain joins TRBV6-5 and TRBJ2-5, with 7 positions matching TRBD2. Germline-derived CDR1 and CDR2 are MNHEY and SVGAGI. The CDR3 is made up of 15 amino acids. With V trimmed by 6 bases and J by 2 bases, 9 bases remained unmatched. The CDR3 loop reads CASRYSGNRQETQYF. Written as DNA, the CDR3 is TGTGCCAGCAGATACAGCGGGAACAGGCAAGAGACCCAGTACTTC.